What follows are 23 T cell receptor beta chains derived from one specimen sequenced in a study of cytomegalovirus exposure and HLA in healthy donors. PCR primers comprised 60 Vbeta and 13 Jbeta primers. Repertoires were generated with immunoSEQ multiplex PCR, while TCRdb's copy carries only in-frame clones and drops some. This sample's table has under 200,000 clones. The source material was PBMCs. The source of these receptors is a man aged 30 to 39 in good health and CMV-seronegative.

The chain combines TRBV19 with TRBJ1-5, with 10 bases aligning to TRBD1. This CDR3 region has 16 residues. V was clipped by 4 bases and J by 2 bases; unmatched bases: 5. Germline V gene data show CDR1 as LNHDA and CDR2 as SQIVND (reference sequence). CDR3 nucleotides: TGTGCCAGTAGTAAGGGACAGGGGCCCGGCAATCAGCCCCAGCATTTT. Its translation is CASSKGQGPGNQPQHF.

J is TRBJ1-5 and V is TRBV19; D gene unclear. The V gene lost 7 bases and the J gene lost 7 bases, with 8 bases spanning the gap. The CDR3 runs 11 residues. The germline V gene encodes CDR1 LNHDA and CDR2 SQIVND (reference sequence). CDR3 sequence (DNA): TGTGCCAGTACATCGGGGCAGCCCCAGCATTTT. Its translation is CASTSGQPQHF.

The chain joins TRBV28 to TRBJ2-3; the match to TRBD2 covers 8 bases. From germline, CDR1 is MDHEN and CDR2 SYDVKM. V gave up 7 bases and J gave up 2 bases; unmatched junction bases: 8. The CDR3 has 15 amino acids. CDR3 region: CASIPASGFTDTQYF. CDR3 nucleotides: TGTGCCAGCATCCCGGCTAGCGGGTTCACAGATACGCAGTATTTT.

The chain links TRBV9 to TRBJ2-5, with 7 bases lining up with TRBD2. Looked up from germline, CDR1 is SGDLS and CDR2 is YYNGEE. CDR3 length equals 15 residues. Trimming took 4 bases from V and 2 from J; bases not matched to a gene: 8. For the CDR3, the DNA is TGTGCCAGCAGCCTGGGAGGGGTGGGGCAAGAGACCCAGTACTTC. It encodes CASSLGGVGQETQYF.

The chain links TRBV5-1 to TRBJ2-1, with a tentative D call TRBD2 (5 bases). V lost 0 bases to trimming and J lost 3 bases, with 10 bases between them. This CDR3 spans 15 amino acids. Germline CDR1 SGHRS, CDR2 YFSETQ. The CDR3 loop reads CASSLEGEFYNEQFF. The CDR3 bases are TGCGCCAGCAGCTTGGAGGGAGAATTCTACAATGAGCAGTTCTTC.

V gene TRBV5-1 combines with J gene TRBJ2-1, with 9 bases matching TRBD2. This CDR3 is 15 amino acids long. J lost 8 bases, V lost 2 bases, and 8 bases had no gene match. Germline CDR1 and CDR2: SGHRS and YFSETQ. The CDR3 reads CASSFGSGRFDEQFF. CDR3 DNA: TGCGCCAGCAGCTTTGGTAGCGGGAGATTTGATGAGCAGTTCTTC. The whole variable domain, remainder taken from reference TRBV5-1 and TRBJ2-1, is KAGVTQTPRYLIKTRGQQVTLSCSPISGHRSVSWYQQTPGQGLQFLFEYFSETQRNKGNFPGRFSGRQFSNSRSEMNVSTLELGDSALYLCASSFGSGRFDEQFFGPGTRLTVL.

The genes are TRBV6-5 and TRBJ2-1; 8 bases map to TRBD1. This CDR3 spans 14 amino acids. The germline V gene has CDR1 MNHEY and CDR2 SVGAGI. V trimming: 5 bases; J trimming: 4 bases; junction bases outside the gene matches: 4. CDR3 DNA sequence: TGTGCCAGCAGTCCGAGGACAGGGTACAATGAGCAGTTCTTC. Its translation is CASSPRTGYNEQFF.

The chain couples TRBV6-1 to TRBJ2-3; 9 nucleotides match TRBD2. The CDR3 is made up of 14 amino acids. The junction had 7 bases not matched to a gene; V was cut back by 11 bases and J by 1 base. Germline V gene sequence: CDR1 MNHNS, CDR2 SASEGT. CDR3 sequence (DNA): TGTGCCGGTCAAATAGCGGGAGGCACAGATACGCAGTATTTT. It encodes CAGQIAGGTDTQYF.

The chain recombines TRBV5-1 with TRBJ2-1; 13 bases agree with TRBD2. Germline trimming cut 0 bases from V and 7 bases from J; bases unmatched to any gene: 4. The CDR3 is 16 amino acids. Germline CDR1 reads SGHRS; CDR2 reads YFSETQ. CDR3: CASSLVGTSGVNEQFF. CDR3 nucleotide sequence: TGCGCCAGCAGCTTGGTAGGGACTAGCGGGGTAAATGAGCAGTTCTTC. Full variable domain (missing parts from reference TRBV5-1 and TRBJ2-1): KAGVTQTPRYLIKTRGQQVTLSCSPISGHRSVSWYQQTPGQGLQFLFEYFSETQRNKGNFPGRFSGRQFSNSRSEMNVSTLELGDSALYLCASSLVGTSGVNEQFFGPGTRLTVL.

The V gene is TRBV4-2, the J gene TRBJ1-2; 8 bases align to TRBD1. The CDR3 length is 13 residues. Germline lookup yields CDR1 LGHNA and CDR2 YNFKEQ. V was pared by 3 bases and J by 8 bases, with 5 bases of the junction left unmatched. In nucleotides, the CDR3 is TGTGCCAGCAGCCAGTGGGACAGGTCCGGCTACACCTTC. Translated, it gives CASSQWDRSGYTF.

This chain uses TRBV20-1 with TRBJ2-7, with D possibly being TRBD2 (6 bases). The CDR3 sequence is 11 residues long. Trimming stripped 6 bases from V and 3 bases from J, with 9 bases between. Germline-derived CDR1 and CDR2 are DFQATT and SNEGSKA (reference sequence). The CDR3 here is CSAHSGYEQYF. The CDR3 region has the DNA TGCAGTGCCCATAGCGGCTACGAGCAGTACTTC.

The chain recombines TRBV19 with TRBJ2-1; 15 bases fit TRBD2. The CDR3 has 21 amino acids. V was pared by 4 bases and J by 0 bases, with 13 bases of the junction left unmatched. CDR1 and CDR2 (germline): LNHDA, SQIVND (reference sequence). The CDR3 DNA is TGTGCCAGTAGTAGCCCTCCGCCCGGGACTAGCGGGGGGACCTCCTACAATGAGCAGTTCTTC. It codes for CASSSPPPGTSGGTSYNEQFF.

V gene TRBV4-2 combines with J gene TRBJ2-2; 9 nucleotides align to TRBD2. Per the germline V gene, CDR1 is LGHNA and CDR2 is YNFKEQ. The CDR3 sequence is 19 residues long. V shed 4 bases, J shed 7 bases, and the junction held 19 bases outside the gene matches. The CDR3 loop is CASSPRLRLADSPDGELFF. The CDR3 DNA follows: TGTGCCAGCAGCCCCCGATTGCGACTAGCGGATTCTCCGGACGGGGAGCTGTTTTTT.

The chain links TRBV5-1 to TRBJ2-1; 7 bases align to TRBD1. After removal of 4 bases from V and 0 bases from J, the junction contained 4 bases not matched to a gene. The CDR3 runs to 15 residues. The germline V gene encodes CDR1 SGHRS and CDR2 YFSETQ. The CDR3 DNA reads TGCGCCAGCAGCACCAGGACAGGCTCCTACAATGAGCAGTTCTTC. Encoded protein: CASSTRTGSYNEQFF.

V gene TRBV7-3 combines with J gene TRBJ2-7, with TRBD2 matching over 12 bases. Germline CDR1 is SGHTA and CDR2 is FQGTGA. With 8 bases clipped from V and 5 bases from J, the junction kept 4 bases outside the gene matches. The CDR3 has 13 residues. CDR3 amino acids: CASSLAGGDEQYF. The CDR3 DNA sequence: TGTGCCAGCTCACTAGCGGGAGGAGACGAGCAGTACTTC.

The chain joins TRBV11-3 to TRBJ2-1, with TRBD2 matching 11 bases. Trimming at V came to 1 base and at J to 9 bases, leaving 5 bases not matched to a gene. The CDR3 length is 15 residues. CDR1 is SGHNT and CDR2 is YENEEA in the germline V gene. The CDR3 protein is CASSLVLAGVSEQFF. The CDR3 nucleotides read TGTGCCAGCAGCTTAGTACTAGCGGGAGTGAGTGAGCAGTTCTTC.

The chain carries TRBV7-9 and TRBJ2-3, with a weak D call TRBD2 (6 bases). Trimming shortened V by 7 bases and J by 4 bases, and 18 bases separated the two germline ends. The CDR3 runs to 15 residues. The germline CDR1 and CDR2 sequences are SEHNR and FQNEAQ (reference sequence). The CDR3 here is CASTRSLGEADTQYF. The CDR3 DNA is TGTGCCAGCACCCGCTCCCTTGGGGAGGCAGATACGCAGTATTTT.

The chain links TRBV27 to TRBJ2-4, with 8 bases that match TRBD2. Germline V gene data show CDR1 as MNHEY and CDR2 as SMNVEV (reference sequence). The ends lost 6 bases at V and 2 bases at J; junction bases unmatched: 12. The CDR3 has 17 residues. Here the CDR3 reads CASRGTGLGFTKNIQYF. CDR3 in DNA: TGTGCCAGCAGGGGGACGGGACTAGGTTTCACCAAAAACATTCAGTACTTC.

The chain is built from TRBV5-4 and TRBJ1-2, with D maybe TRBD1 (6 bases). V was cut by 4 bases and J by 3 bases, with 10 bases left in between. Germline V lookup: CDR1 SGHNT, CDR2 YYREEE (reference sequence). The CDR3 length is 13 residues. The CDR3 DNA follows: TGTGCCAGCAGCGGGGGACAAGACTATGGCTACACCTTC. Residues: CASSGGQDYGYTF. Using reference TRBV5-4 and TRBJ1-2 for the parts outside the CDR3, the full variable domain is ETGVTQSPTHLIKTRGQQVTLRCSSQSGHNTVSWYQQALGQGPQFIFQYYREEENGRGNFPPRFSGLQFPNYSSELNVNALELDDSALYLCASSGGQDYGYTFGSGTRLTVV.

The chain links TRBV6-5 to TRBJ1-2, with unresolved D. Trimming removed 0 bases from V and 2 bases from J, with 10 bases in between. Germline lookup yields CDR1 MNHEY and CDR2 SVGAGI. This CDR3 comprises 15 residues. CDR3 DNA sequence: TGTGCCAGCAGTTACTCACGAACAGCCAACTATGGCTACACCTTC. Protein product: CASSYSRTANYGYTF.

This chain links TRBV10-3 with TRBJ2-1; TRBD2 matches 13 bases. Unmatched junction bases numbered 12, after V lost 6 bases and J lost 7 bases. Germline V CDR1 and CDR2: ENHRY, SYGVKD. CDR3 size: 17 residues. This CDR3 reads CAISSRGTSGTGNEQFF. As DNA, the CDR3 is TGTGCCATCAGCTCACGGGGGACTAGCGGGACGGGGAATGAGCAGTTCTTC.

The CDR3 DNA reads TGTGCCAGCAGCCTAAGGGGGCAGGGTTGGGACACTGAAGCTTTCTTT. This sequence encodes CASSLRGQGWDTEAFF. The V call is TRBV7-9, the J call TRBJ1-1; 7 bases map to TRBD1. Per the germline V gene, CDR1 is SEHNR and CDR2 is FQNEAQ (reference sequence). CDR3 size: 16 residues. The V gene end was trimmed by 5 bases and the J gene end by 3 bases; junction bases not matched to a gene: 12.

The chain uses TRBV6-1 and TRBJ1-4; tentatively, D is TRBD1 (6 bases). The CDR3 spans 12 residues. CDR1 and CDR2 from the germline V gene are MNHNS and SASEGT. The V end lost 4 bases, the J end lost 13 bases, and 13 bases lay between the germline ends. The CDR3 nucleotides are TGTGCCAGCAGTGGCTGGACAGCCGGACTGTTTTTT. Translation: CASSGWTAGLFF.